Listed below are T cell receptor beta chains from one sample, sequenced in a study of patients and donors after allogeneic stem cell transplantation. TCRdb independently ran MiXCR on the RT-PCR reads; one entry per CDR3 protein. The sample holds approximately 430,000 distinct CDR3 sequences, 16% seen once. Sequences were obtained from blood, either unsorted or a sorted T cell fraction (not recorded which). These receptors were obtained from a human donor who was either an allogeneic HSCT recipient or a stem cell or donor lymphocyte infusion donor (not recorded which). It is not recorded whose cells these are; they may come from a transplant donor. Each CDR3 is given without its conserved first and last residue. Fields, in order: D gene, clone size, V gene, J gene, CDR3 protein. The D gene is left open where the match is weak. Clone size, where shown, is once, few, many, or a class for clones that have expanded.

d_call: .
clone_size: .
v_call: TRBV4-1
j_call: TRBJ2-3
cdr3_aa: ASSQNGGADTQY

d_call: .
clone_size: .
v_call: TRBV5-6
j_call: TRBJ1-5
cdr3_aa: ASSLWGPGYSNQPQH

d_call: .
clone_size: few
v_call: TRBV30
j_call: TRBJ2-1
cdr3_aa: AWAQGFNEQF

d_call: .
clone_size: few
v_call: TRBV12-5
j_call: TRBJ1-6
cdr3_aa: ASGLSSGKDSPLH

d_call: TRBD2
clone_size: .
v_call: TRBV3-1
j_call: TRBJ2-1
cdr3_aa: ASTISGGQNNEQF

d_call: TRBD2
clone_size: .
v_call: TRBV4-2
j_call: TRBJ2-7
cdr3_aa: ASSQDWPSGSPSSYEQY

d_call: .
clone_size: few
v_call: TRBV30
j_call: TRBJ2-2
cdr3_aa: AWNTGELF

d_call: .
clone_size: few
v_call: TRBV20-1
j_call: TRBJ1-5
cdr3_aa: SASSRRQPQH

d_call: TRBD1
clone_size: .
v_call: TRBV4-3
j_call: TRBJ2-1
cdr3_aa: ASSRGGGQGFMVTYNEQF

d_call: TRBD2
clone_size: .
v_call: TRBV5-4
j_call: TRBJ2-1
cdr3_aa: ASSSGTSGQYNEQF

d_call: .
clone_size: many
v_call: TRBV5-1
j_call: TRBJ2-5
cdr3_aa: ASSFSATQETQY

d_call: TRBD1
clone_size: .
v_call: TRBV20-1
j_call: TRBJ2-7
cdr3_aa: SASRDRGYEQY

d_call: TRBD2
clone_size: .
v_call: TRBV20-1
j_call: TRBJ2-5
cdr3_aa: SARQPGGLGGETQY

d_call: TRBD1
clone_size: .
v_call: TRBV19
j_call: TRBJ2-7
cdr3_aa: ASSIVLGQGLGEQY

d_call: .
clone_size: .
v_call: TRBV4-3
j_call: TRBJ2-2
cdr3_aa: ASSQGKRTPTNTGELF

d_call: .
clone_size: .
v_call: TRBV18
j_call: TRBJ2-1
cdr3_aa: ASSLGRRRGNEQF

d_call: .
clone_size: many
v_call: TRBV7-9
j_call: TRBJ2-2
cdr3_aa: ASSSLTGELF

d_call: TRBD2
clone_size: few
v_call: TRBV6-1
j_call: TRBJ2-1
cdr3_aa: ASRIGAGTYNEQF

d_call: .
clone_size: once
v_call: TRBV5-1
j_call: TRBJ2-1
cdr3_aa: ARSPNGETYNEQF

d_call: .
clone_size: .
v_call: TRBV6-4
j_call: TRBJ2-6
cdr3_aa: ASSDFRTGANVLT

d_call: TRBD1
clone_size: few
v_call: TRBV24-1
j_call: TRBJ2-1
cdr3_aa: ATSDLDRARYNEQF

d_call: .
clone_size: .
v_call: TRBV20-1
j_call: TRBJ2-7
cdr3_aa: SARIGPHEQY

d_call: .
clone_size: few
v_call: TRBV5-1
j_call: TRBJ1-4
cdr3_aa: ASSSGATREKLF

d_call: .
clone_size: .
v_call: TRBV12-3/TRBV12-4
j_call: TRBJ1-1
cdr3_aa: ACLLQNTEAF

d_call: TRBD1
clone_size: few
v_call: TRBV7-9
j_call: TRBJ1-2
cdr3_aa: ASINTGGSDGYT

d_call: .
clone_size: .
v_call: TRBV4-3
j_call: TRBJ1-6
cdr3_aa: ASSQDWAASSSYNSPLH

d_call: .
clone_size: .
v_call: TRBV24-1
j_call: TRBJ2-2
cdr3_aa: ATGGNTGELF

d_call: .
clone_size: .
v_call: TRBV7-9
j_call: TRBJ2-7
cdr3_aa: ASSGRAGGEQY

d_call: .
clone_size: .
v_call: TRBV7-9
j_call: TRBJ1-2
cdr3_aa: ASSPQSSATGYT

d_call: TRBD2
clone_size: .
v_call: TRBV18
j_call: TRBJ2-1
cdr3_aa: ASSPSGLAGGAPNEQF

d_call: .
clone_size: .
v_call: TRBV7-9
j_call: TRBJ2-2
cdr3_aa: ASRPPGRNTGELF

d_call: TRBD2
clone_size: .
v_call: TRBV20-1
j_call: TRBJ2-7
cdr3_aa: SARGLAEGYEQY

d_call: .
clone_size: many
v_call: TRBV12-3/TRBV12-4
j_call: TRBJ1-2
cdr3_aa: ATGGAGYT